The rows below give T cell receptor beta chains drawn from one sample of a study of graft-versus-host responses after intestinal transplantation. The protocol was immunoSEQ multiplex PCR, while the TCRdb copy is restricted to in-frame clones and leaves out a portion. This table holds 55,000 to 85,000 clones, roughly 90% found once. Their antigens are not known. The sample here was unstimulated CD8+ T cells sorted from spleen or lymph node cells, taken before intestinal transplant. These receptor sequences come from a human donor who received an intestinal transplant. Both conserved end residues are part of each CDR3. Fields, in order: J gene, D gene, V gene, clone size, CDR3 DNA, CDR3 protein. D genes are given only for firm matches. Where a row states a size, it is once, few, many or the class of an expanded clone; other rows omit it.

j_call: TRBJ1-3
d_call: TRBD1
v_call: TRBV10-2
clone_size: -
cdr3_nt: TGCGCCAGCAGTGACGGGGACAGCCCTGGAAACACCATATATTTT
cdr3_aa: CASSDGDSPGNTIYF

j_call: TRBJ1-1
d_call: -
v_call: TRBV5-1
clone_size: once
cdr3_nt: TGCGCCAGCAGCTTGGCCAAGAACACTGAAGCTTTCTTT
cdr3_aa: CASSLAKNTEAFF

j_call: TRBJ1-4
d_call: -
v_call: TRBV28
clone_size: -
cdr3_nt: TGTGCCAGCAGTACACAGTCAACTAATGAAAAACTGTTTTTT
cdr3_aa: CASSTQSTNEKLFF

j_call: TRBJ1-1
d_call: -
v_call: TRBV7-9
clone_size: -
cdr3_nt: TGTGCCAGCAGTCATCCGGGTCAGAACGCTGAAGCTTTCTTT
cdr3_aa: CASSHPGQNAEAFF

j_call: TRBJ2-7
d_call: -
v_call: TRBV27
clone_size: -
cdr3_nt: TGTGCCAGCAGTTCCCGCTACGAGCAGTACTTC
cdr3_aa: CASSSRYEQYF

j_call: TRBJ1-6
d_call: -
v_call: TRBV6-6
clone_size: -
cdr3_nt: TGTGCCAGCAGTTACGAAGGGGTGGGTAATTCACCCCTCCACTTT
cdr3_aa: CASSYEGVGNSPLHF

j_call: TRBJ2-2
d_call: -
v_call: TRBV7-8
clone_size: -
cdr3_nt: TGTGCCAGCAGCCCAGGACGGGACGGGGAGCTGTTTTTT
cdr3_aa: CASSPGRDGELFF

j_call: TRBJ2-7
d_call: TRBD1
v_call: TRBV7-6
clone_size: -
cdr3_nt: TGTGCCAGCAGCCCCGGGACAGGTGCAAGCGAGCAGTACTTC
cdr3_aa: CASSPGTGASEQYF

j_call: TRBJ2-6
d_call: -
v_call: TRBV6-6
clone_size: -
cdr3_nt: TGTGCCAGCAGTTACGCCCGGGTTCCGGGGGCCAACGTCCTGACTTTC
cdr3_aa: CASSYARVPGANVLTF

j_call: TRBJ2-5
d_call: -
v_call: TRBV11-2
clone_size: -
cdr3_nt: TGTGCCAGCAGCTCGAGTGCGGCCCAGTACTTC
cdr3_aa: CASSSSAAQYF

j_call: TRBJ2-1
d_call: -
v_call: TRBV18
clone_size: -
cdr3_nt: TGTGCCAGCTCACCAAAGAAACCGGCCTACAATGAGCAGTTCTTC
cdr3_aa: CASSPKKPAYNEQFF

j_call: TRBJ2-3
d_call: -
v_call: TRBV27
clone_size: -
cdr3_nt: TGTGCCAGCAGTTTAGGGGGGGGCGCGCAGTATTTT
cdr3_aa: CASSLGGGAQYF

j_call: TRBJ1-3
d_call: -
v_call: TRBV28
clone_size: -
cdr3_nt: TGTGCCAGCAGTTGGCCAGGGACTGGAAACACCATATATTTT
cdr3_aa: CASSWPGTGNTIYF

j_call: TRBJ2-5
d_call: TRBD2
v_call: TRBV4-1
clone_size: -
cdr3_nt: TGCGCCAGCAGCCCGTTACTAGCGGGGGGGCAAAAGACCCAGTACTTC
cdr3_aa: CASSPLLAGGQKTQYF

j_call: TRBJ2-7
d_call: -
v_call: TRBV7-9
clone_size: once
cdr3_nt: TGTGCCAGCAGCTTTGCAGGGGCGGACGAGCAGTACTTC
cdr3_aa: CASSFAGADEQYF

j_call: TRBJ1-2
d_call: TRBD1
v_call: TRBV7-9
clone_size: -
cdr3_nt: TGTGCCAGCAGCTTAGTAGCATGGACAGGGGATGGCTACACCTTC
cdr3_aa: CASSLVAWTGDGYTF

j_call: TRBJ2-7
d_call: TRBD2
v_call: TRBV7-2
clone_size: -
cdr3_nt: TGTGCCAGCAGCTCACCGGGGACTAGCGGGTCCGCCCTCTACGAGCAGTACTTC
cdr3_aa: CASSSPGTSGSALYEQYF

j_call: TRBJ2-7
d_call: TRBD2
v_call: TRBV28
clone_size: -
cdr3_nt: TGTGCCAGCAGTTTTGGGTCTAGCGGGAGAGTCTACGAGCAGTACTTC
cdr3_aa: CASSFGSSGRVYEQYF

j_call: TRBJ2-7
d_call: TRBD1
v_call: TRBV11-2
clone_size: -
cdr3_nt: TGTGCCAGCAGCCTAACAGGGGGCTACGAGCAGTACTTC
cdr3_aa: CASSLTGGYEQYF

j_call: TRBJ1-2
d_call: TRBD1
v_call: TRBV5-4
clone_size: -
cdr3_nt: TGTGCCAGCAGCTTGGGACCGGGACAGGTCTATGGCTACACCTTC
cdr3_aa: CASSLGPGQVYGYTF

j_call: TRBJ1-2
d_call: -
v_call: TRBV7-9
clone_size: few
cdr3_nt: TGTGCCAGCAGCTTAGCGGCAGGGCACTATGGCTACACCTTC
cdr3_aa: CASSLAAGHYGYTF

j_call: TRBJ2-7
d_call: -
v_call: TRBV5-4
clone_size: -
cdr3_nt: TGTGCCAGCAGCTCTACAGGGGAGCAGTACTTC
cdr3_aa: CASSSTGEQYF

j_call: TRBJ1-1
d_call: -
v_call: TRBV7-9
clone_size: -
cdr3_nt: TGTGCCAGCAGCTTAGGAGGGGGAATGAACACTGAAGCTTTCTTT
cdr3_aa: CASSLGGGMNTEAFF

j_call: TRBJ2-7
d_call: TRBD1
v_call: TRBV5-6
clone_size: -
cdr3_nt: TGTGCCAGCAGCTGGGGGACAGGCACCTACGAGCAGTACTTC
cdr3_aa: CASSWGTGTYEQYF

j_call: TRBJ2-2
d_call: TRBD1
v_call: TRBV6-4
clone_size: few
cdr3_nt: TGTGCCAGCAGTGACGGGACAGGGGGCGCGAACACCGGGGAGCTGTTTTTT
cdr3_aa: CASSDGTGGANTGELFF

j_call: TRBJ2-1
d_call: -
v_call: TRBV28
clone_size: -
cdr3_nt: TGTGCCAGCAAGGCCCCGCGGCTCTACAATGAGCAGTTCTTC
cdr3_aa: CASKAPRLYNEQFF

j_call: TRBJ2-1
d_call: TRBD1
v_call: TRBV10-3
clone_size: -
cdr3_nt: TGTGCCATCAGTGAGCGGACAGGGATGGGTCCCAATGAGCAGTTCTTC
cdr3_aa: CAISERTGMGPNEQFF

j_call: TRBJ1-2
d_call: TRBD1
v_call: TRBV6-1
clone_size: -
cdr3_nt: TGTGCCAGCAGTGCCGGGCGGACAGGGGGTTACGGCTACACCTTC
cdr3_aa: CASSAGRTGGYGYTF

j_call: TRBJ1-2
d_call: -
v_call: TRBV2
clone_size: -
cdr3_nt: TGTGCCAGCAGTGCTGAGGACAGATCTACGGGCTATGGCTACACCTTC
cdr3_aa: CASSAEDRSTGYGYTF

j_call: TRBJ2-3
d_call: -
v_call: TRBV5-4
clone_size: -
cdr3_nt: TGTGCCAGCAGGCGGGGTAGGGCCGAGGTAGCAGATACGCAGTATTTT
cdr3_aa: CASRRGRAEVADTQYF

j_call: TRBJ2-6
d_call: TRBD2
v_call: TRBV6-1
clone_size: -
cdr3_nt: TGTGCCAGCAGTGGAACTAGCGGGAGGTTGCCTGGGGCCAACGTCCTGACTTTC
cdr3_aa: CASSGTSGRLPGANVLTF

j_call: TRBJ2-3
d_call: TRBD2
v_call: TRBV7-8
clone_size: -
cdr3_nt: TGTGCCAGCAGCGCGCACCCCGGGACTAGCGGGGGGGTTGCAGATACGCAGTATTTT
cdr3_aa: CASSAHPGTSGGVADTQYF

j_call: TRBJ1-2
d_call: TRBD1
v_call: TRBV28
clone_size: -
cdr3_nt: TGTGCCAGCAGTCCCCCGGGGACAGGCCTTGGCTACACCTTC
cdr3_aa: CASSPPGTGLGYTF

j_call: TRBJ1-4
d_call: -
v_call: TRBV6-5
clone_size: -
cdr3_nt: TGTGCCAGCAGTCCCCAGGGAAATAATGAAAAACTGTTTTTT
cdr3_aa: CASSPQGNNEKLFF

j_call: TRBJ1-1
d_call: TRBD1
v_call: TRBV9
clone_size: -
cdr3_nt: TGTGCCAGCAGCGCGGGACAGGGGGGGACTGAAGCTTTCTTT
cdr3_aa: CASSAGQGGTEAFF

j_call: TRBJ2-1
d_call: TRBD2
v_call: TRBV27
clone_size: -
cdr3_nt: TGTGCCAGCAGTTTATCGGGACTAGCGGGGGGGCCGTGGGCCCGTGGGACAGGTGAGCAGTTCTTC
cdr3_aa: CASSLSGLAGGPWARGTGEQFF

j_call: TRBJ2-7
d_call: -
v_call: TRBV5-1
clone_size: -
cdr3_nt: TGCGCCAGCAGCTCCACAGGGTTTCCCTACGAGCAGTACTTC
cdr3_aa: CASSSTGFPYEQYF